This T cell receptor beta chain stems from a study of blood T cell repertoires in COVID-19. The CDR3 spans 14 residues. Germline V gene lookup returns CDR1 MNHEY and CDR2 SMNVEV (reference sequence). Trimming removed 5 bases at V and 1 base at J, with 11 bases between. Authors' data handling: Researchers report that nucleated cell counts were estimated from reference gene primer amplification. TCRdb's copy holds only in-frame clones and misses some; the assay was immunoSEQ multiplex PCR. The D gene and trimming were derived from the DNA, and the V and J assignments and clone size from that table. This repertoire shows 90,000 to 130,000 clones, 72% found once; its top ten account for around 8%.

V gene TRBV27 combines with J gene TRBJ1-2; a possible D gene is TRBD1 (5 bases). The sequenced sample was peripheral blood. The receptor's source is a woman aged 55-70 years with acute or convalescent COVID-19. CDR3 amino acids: CASSPREGNYGYTF. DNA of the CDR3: TGTGCCAGCAGTCCCAGGGAGGGTAACTATGGCTACACCTTC.